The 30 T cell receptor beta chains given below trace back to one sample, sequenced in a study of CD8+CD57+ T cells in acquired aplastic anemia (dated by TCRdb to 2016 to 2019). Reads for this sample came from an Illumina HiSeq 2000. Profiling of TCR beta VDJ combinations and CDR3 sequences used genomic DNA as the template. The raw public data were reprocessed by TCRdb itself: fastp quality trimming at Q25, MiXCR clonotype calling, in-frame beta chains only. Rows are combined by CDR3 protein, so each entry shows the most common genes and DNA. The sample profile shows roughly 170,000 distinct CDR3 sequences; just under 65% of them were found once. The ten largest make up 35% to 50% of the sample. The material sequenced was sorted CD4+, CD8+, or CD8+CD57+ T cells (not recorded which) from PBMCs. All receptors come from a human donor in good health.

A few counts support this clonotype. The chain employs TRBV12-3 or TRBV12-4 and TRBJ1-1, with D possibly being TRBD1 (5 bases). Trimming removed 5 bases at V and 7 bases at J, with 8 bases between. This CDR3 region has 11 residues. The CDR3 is CASSGDGEAFF. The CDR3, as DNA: TGTGCCAGCAGTGGGGACGGTGAAGCTTTCTTT.

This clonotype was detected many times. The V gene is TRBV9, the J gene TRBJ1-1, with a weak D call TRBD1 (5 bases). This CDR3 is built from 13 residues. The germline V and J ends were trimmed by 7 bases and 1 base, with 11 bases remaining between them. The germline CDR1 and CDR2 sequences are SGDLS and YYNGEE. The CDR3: CASAEGRNTEAFF. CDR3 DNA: TGTGCCAGCGCCGAGGGACGGAACACTGAAGCTTTCTTT.

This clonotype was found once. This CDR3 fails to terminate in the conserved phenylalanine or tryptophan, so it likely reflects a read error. Written as DNA, the CDR3 is TGCAGTGCTAGAGATATGTCCTACGAAGCTTTCCTT. Protein product: CSARDMSYEAFL. The V and J genes are TRBV20-1 and TRBJ1-1; the D is unclear. The CDR3 is 12 amino acids. Germline V gene data show CDR1 as DFQATT and CDR2 as SNEGSKA (reference sequence). V lost 0 bases and J lost 8, with 10 bases in between.

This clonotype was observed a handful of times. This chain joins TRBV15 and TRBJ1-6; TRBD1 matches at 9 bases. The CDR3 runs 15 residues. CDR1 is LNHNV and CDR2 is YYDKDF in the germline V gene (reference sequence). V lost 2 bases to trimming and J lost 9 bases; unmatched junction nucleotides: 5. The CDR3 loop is CATSRYVGQGSPLHF. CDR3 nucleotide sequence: TGTGCCACCAGCAGATACGTGGGACAGGGTTCACCCCTCCACTTT.

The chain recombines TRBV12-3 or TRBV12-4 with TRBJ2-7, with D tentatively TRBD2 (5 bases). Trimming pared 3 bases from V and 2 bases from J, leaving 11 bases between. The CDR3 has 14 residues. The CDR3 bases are TGTGCCAGCAGTTTGAGGCAGGAGGCCTACGAGCAGTACTTC. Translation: CASSLRQEAYEQYF.

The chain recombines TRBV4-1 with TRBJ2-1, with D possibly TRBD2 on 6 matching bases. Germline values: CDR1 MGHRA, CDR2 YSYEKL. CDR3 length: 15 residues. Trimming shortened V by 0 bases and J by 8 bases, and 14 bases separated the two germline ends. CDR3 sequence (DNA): TGCGCCAGCAGCCAAGAGGCTAGCGAAGGGGATGAGCAGTTCTTC. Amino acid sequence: CASSQEASEGDEQFF.

CDR3 sequence: CAISRTGQDGDTEAFF. CDR3 bases: TGTGCCATCAGTCGGACTGGACAGGACGGAGACACTGAAGCTTTCTTT. The J gene is TRBJ1-1, the V gene TRBV10-3, with 7 bases that match TRBD1. Germline V gene data show CDR1 as ENHRY and CDR2 as SYGVKD. The CDR3 has 16 amino acids. Trimming cost V 5 bases and J 3 bases; bases outside gene matches: 12.

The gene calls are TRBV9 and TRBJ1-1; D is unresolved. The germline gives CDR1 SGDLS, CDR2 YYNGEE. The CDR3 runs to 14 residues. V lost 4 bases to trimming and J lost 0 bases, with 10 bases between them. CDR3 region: CASSPRHVNTEAFF. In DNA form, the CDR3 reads TGTGCCAGCAGCCCTCGACACGTGAACACTGAAGCTTTCTTT.

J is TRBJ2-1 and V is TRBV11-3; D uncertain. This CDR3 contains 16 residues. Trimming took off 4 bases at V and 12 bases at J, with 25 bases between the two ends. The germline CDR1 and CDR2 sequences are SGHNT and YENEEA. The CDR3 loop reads CASSSREERFFSTQFF. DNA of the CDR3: TGTGCCAGCAGCTCTCGCGAGGAAAGGTTTTTTTCGACGCAGTTCTTC.

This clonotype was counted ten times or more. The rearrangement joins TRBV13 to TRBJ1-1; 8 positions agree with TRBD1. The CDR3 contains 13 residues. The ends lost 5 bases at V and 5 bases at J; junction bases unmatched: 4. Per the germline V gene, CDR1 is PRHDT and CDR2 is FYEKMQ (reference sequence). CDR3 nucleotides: TGTGCCAGCAGCCTGGACAGGGTGACTGAAGCTTTCTTT. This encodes CASSLDRVTEAFF.

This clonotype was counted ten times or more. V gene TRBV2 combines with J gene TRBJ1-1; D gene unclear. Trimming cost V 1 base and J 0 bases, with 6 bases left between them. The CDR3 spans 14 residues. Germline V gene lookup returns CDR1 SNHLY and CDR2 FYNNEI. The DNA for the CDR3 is TGTGCCAGCAGTGAAGTCGGGGTGAACACTGAAGCTTTCTTT. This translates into CASSEVGVNTEAFF.

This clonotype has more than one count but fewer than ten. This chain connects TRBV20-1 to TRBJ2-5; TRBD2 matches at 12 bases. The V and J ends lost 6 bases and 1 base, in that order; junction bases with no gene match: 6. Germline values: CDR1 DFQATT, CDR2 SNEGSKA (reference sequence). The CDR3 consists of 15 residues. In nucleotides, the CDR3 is TGCAGTGCAACCCCGACTAGCGGGGGCCAAGAGACCCAGTACTTC. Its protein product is CSATPTSGGQETQYF.

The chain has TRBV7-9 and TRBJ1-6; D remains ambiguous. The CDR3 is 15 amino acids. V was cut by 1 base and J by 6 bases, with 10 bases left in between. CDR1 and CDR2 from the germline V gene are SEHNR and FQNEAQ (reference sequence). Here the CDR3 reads CASSLGSSGNSPLHF. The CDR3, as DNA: TGTGCCAGCAGCTTAGGTAGTTCCGGTAATTCACCCCTCCACTTT.

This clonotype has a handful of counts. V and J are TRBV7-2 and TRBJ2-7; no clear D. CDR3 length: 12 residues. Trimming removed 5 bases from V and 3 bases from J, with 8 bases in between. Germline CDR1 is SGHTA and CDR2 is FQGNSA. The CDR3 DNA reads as TGTGCCAGCAGCGCCAACAGCTACGAGCAGTACTTC. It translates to CASSANSYEQYF. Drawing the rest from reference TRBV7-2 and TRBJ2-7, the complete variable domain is GAGVSQSPSNKVTEKGKDVELRCDPISGHTALYWYRQSLGQGLEFLIYFQGNSAPDKSGLPSDRFSAERTGGSVSTLTIQRTQQEDSAVYLCASSANSYEQYFGPGTRLTVT.

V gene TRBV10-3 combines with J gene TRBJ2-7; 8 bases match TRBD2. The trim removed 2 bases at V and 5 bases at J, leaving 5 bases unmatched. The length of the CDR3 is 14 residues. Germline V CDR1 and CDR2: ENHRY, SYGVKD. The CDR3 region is CAISEREGGDEQYF. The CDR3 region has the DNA TGTGCCATCAGTGAGCGGGAGGGTGGCGACGAGCAGTACTTC.

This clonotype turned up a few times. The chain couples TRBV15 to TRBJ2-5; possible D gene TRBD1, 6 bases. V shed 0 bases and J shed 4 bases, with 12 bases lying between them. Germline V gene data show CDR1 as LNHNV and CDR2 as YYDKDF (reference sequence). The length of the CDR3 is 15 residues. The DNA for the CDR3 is TGTGCCACCAGCAGAGATGGGGGCAAAGGAGAGACCCAGTACTTC. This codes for CATSRDGGKGETQYF.

The CDR3 nucleotides are TGTGCCAGCAGCCAAGCAATACAGGGTGGCGAGCAGTACTTC. This translates into CASSQAIQGGEQYF. The rearrangement uses TRBV11-2 and TRBJ2-7; D perhaps matches TRBD1 (6 bases). Germline V CDR1 and CDR2: SGHAT, FQNNGV. CDR3 length: 14 residues. The germline V and J ends were trimmed by 5 bases and 6 bases, with 17 bases remaining between them.

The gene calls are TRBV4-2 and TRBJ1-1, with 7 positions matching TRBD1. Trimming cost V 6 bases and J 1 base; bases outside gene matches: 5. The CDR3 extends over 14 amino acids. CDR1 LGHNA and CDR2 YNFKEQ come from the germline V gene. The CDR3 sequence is CASRSGQQNTEAFF. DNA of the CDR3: TGTGCCAGCAGGTCGGGACAGCAGAACACTGAAGCTTTCTTT.

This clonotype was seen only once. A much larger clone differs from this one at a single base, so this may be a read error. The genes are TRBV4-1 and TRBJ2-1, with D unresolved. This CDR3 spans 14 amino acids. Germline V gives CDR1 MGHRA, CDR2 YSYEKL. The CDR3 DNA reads TGCGCCAGCAGCCTACCTTCCGGAGACAATAAGCAGTTCTTC. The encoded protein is CASSLPSGDNKQFF.

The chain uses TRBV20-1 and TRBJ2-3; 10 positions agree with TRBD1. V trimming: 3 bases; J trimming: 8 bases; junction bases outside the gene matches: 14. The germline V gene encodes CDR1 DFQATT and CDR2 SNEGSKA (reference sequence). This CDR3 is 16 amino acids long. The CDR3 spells CSARIGTGVLIGTQYF. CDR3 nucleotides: TGCAGTGCTAGGATAGGGACAGGGGTTCTTATAGGTACGCAGTATTTT.

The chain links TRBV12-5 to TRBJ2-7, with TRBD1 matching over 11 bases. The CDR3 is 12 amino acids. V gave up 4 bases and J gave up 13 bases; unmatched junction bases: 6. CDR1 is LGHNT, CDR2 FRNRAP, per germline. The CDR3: CASGSGQGVYYF. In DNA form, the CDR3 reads TGTGCTAGTGGTTCGGGACAGGGGGTCTACTACTTC.

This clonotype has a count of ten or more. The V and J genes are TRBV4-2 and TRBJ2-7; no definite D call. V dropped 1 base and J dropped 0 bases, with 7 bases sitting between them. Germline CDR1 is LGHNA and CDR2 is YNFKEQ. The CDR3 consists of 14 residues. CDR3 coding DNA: TGTGCCAGCAGCCAAGGGGAACTCTCCTACGAGCAGTACTTC. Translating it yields CASSQGELSYEQYF.

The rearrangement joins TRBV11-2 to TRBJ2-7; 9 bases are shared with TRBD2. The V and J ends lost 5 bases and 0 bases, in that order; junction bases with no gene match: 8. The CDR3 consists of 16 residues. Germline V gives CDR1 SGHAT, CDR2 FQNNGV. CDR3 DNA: TGTGCCAGCAGCCCCCTCGAGACTAGCGGCTCCTACGAGCAGTACTTC. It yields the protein CASSPLETSGSYEQYF.

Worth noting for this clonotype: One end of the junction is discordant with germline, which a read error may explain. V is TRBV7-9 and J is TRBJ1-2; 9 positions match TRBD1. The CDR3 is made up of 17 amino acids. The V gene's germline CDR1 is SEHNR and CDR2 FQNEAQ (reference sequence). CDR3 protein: CASTGRGQGETNYCYTF. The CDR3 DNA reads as TGTGCCAGCACAGGCCGGGGACAGGGCGAGACTAACTATTGCTACACCTTC.

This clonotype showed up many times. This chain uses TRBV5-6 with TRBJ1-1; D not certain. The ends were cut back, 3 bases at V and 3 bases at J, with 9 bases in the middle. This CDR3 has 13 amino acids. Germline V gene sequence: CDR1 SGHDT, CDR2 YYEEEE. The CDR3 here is CASSYGEDTEAFF. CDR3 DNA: TGTGCCAGCAGCTACGGTGAAGACACTGAAGCTTTCTTT.

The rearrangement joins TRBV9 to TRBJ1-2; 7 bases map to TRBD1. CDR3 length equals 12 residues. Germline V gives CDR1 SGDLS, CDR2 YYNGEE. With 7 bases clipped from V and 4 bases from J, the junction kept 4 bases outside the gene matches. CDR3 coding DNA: TGTGCCAGCCGAGACAGGGTCTATGGCTACACCTTC. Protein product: CASRDRVYGYTF.

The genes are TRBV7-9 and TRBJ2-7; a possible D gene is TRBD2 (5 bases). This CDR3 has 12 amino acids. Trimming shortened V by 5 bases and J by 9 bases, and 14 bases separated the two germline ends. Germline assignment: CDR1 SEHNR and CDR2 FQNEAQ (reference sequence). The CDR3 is CASSKAALGQYF. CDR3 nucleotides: TGTGCCAGCAGCAAAGCGGCTTTGGGGCAGTACTTC.

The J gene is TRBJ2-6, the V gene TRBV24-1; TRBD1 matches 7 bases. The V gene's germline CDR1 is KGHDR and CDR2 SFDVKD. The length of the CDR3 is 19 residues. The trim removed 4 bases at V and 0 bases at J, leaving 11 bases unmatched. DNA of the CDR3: TGTGCCACCAGTGACAGGGGGTTGTGGGGGAACTCTGGGGCCAACGTCCTGACTTTC. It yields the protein CATSDRGLWGNSGANVLTF.

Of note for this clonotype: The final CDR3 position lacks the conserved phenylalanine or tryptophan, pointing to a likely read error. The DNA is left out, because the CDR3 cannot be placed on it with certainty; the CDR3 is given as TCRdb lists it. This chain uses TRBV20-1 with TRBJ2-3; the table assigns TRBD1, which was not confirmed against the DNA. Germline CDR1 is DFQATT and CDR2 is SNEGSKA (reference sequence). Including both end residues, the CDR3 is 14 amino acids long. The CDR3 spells CSAKGQGNHRYAVV.

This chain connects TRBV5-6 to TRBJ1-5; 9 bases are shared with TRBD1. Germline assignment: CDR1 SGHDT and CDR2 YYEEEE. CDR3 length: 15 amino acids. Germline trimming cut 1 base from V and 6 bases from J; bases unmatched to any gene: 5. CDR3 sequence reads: CASSLWDRDGQPQHF. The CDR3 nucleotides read TGTGCCAGCAGCTTGTGGGACAGGGACGGTCAGCCCCAGCATTTT.